A single sample gave rise to the 28 T cell receptor beta chains below, sequenced in a study of neoadjuvant nivolumab and ipilimumab in lung cancer (dated by TCRdb to about 2020). This sample's time point label indicates: at surgical resection after neoadjuvant nivolumab +/- ipilimumab. The library was obtained by the immunoSEQ multiplex PCR assay. TCRdb holds this immuneACCESS table with in-frame rearrangements only. Some clones are missing; in checked studies, unresolved V genes explain under half, and the rest has no known cause. In all, the sample holds a few thousand clones, and around 67% of those were seen once. The ten largest clonotypes hold about 10% of the sample. This sample comprised tumor tissue, obtained after neoadjuvant nivolumab, alone or with ipilimumab, at or shortly before surgery. The receptor source for this set is an adult with non-small cell lung cancer.

The V call is TRBV6-5, the J call TRBJ1-1; perhaps TRBD1 as D (6 bases). The CDR3 consists of 16 residues. The ends were cut back, 2 bases at V and 1 base at J, with 14 bases in the middle. Germline lookup yields CDR1 MNHEY and CDR2 SVGAGI. Here the CDR3 DNA reads TGTGCCAGCAGTTACGGTGCCCCCAGGGGGAACACTGAAGCTTTCTTT. Amino acid sequence: CASSYGAPRGNTEAFF.

V and J are TRBV5-6 and TRBJ1-1; TRBD1 agrees at 9 bases. V dropped 5 bases and J dropped 0; count of bases not matched to a gene: 8. The CDR3 totals 16 residues. Germline CDR1 is SGHDT and CDR2 is YYEEEE. The CDR3 here is CASRVGQGTLNTEAFF. The CDR3 DNA sequence: TGTGCCAGCAGAGTGGGACAGGGAACGTTGAACACTGAAGCTTTCTTT.

This clone was picked up one time. V usage is TRBV4-3 and J usage is TRBJ1-1; TRBD1 might be the D (6 bases). Per germline, CDR1 LGHNA and CDR2 YSLEER. Trimming stripped 0 bases from V and 0 bases from J, with 8 bases between. CDR3 length equals 15 residues. For the CDR3, the DNA is TGCGCCAGCAGCCAAGAAGGACAGATGAACACTGAAGCTTTCTTT. Amino acid sequence: CASSQEGQMNTEAFF.

This clone was recorded once. V and J are TRBV5-1 and TRBJ2-7; 8 bases line up with TRBD1. Germline CDR1 is SGHRS and CDR2 is YFSETQ. This CDR3 has 12 amino acids. With 4 bases clipped from V and 7 bases from J, the junction kept 4 bases outside the gene matches. The CDR3 is CASSATGVEQYV. CDR3 coding DNA: TGCGCCAGCAGCGCGACAGGGGTTGAGCAGTACGTC.

This chain uses TRBV7-2 with TRBJ1-2; 10 bases are a match to TRBD1. Germline V lookup: CDR1 SGHTA, CDR2 FQGNSA. The CDR3 extends over 15 amino acids. The V and J ends lost 1 base and 4 bases, in that order; junction bases with no gene match: 3. Here the CDR3 reads CASSLDRTGGYGYTF. In nucleotides, the CDR3 is TGTGCCAGCAGCTTAGATCGGACAGGGGGCTATGGCTACACCTTC.

The V gene is TRBV6-5, the J gene TRBJ2-7, with D possibly matching TRBD2 (6 bases). The length of the CDR3 is 15 residues. Germline V gives CDR1 MNHEY, CDR2 SVGAGI. Trimming took off 5 bases at V and 3 bases at J, with 17 bases between the two ends. The CDR3 loop is CASSGTGTLLYEQYF. CDR3 DNA sequence: TGTGCCAGCAGTGGCACCGGGACTCTACTCTACGAGCAGTACTTC.

The rearrangement links TRBV9 to TRBJ1-4; D possibly corresponds to TRBD1 (6 bases). V was cut by 3 bases and J by 4 bases, with 13 bases left in between. CDR1 is SGDLS and CDR2 is YYNGEE in the germline V gene. CDR3 size: 15 residues. The CDR3 DNA reads TGTGCCAGCAGCGCCCTAGGGGGTGGTAATGAAAAACTGTTTTTT. Protein sequence: CASSALGGGNEKLFF.

The V gene is TRBV7-9, the J gene TRBJ2-1; TRBD2 matches 8 bases. The CDR3 extends over 17 amino acids. Germline V lookup: CDR1 SEHNR, CDR2 FQNEAQ (reference sequence). Unmatched junction bases numbered 9, after V lost 4 bases and J lost 1 base. The CDR3 is CASSSTPGLASYNEQFF. The CDR3 DNA reads TGTGCCAGCAGCTCTACCCCCGGACTAGCATCCTACAATGAGCAGTTCTTC.

Details on this clone: At the DNA level, this CDR3 is encoded by other sequences in the same sample as well. The J gene is TRBJ2-7, the V gene TRBV7-2; the match to TRBD1 covers 10 bases. This CDR3 has 15 residues. Germline lookup yields CDR1 SGHTA and CDR2 FQGNSA. The V segment lost 5 bases and the J segment 2 bases; nucleotides outside the gene matches: 6. CDR3 sequence: CASSPSGTGAYEQYF. The CDR3 coding sequence is TGTGCCAGCAGCCCATCCGGGACAGGGGCCTACGAGCAGTACTTC.

There are a few counts of this clone. The chain carries TRBV7-2 and TRBJ2-6; 11 bases align to TRBD2. CDR1 and CDR2 from the germline V gene are SGHTA and FQGNSA. The length of the CDR3 is 19 residues. V gave up 5 bases and J gave up 0 bases; unmatched junction bases: 9. Written as DNA, the CDR3 is TGTGCCAGCAGCCCTCTGCTAGCGGGAGGAACCTCTGGGGCCAACGTCCTGACTTTC. Protein: CASSPLLAGGTSGANVLTF.

The rearrangement uses TRBV9 and TRBJ1-3; 10 nucleotides match TRBD1. The CDR3 has 16 residues. Germline V gene data show CDR1 as SGDLS and CDR2 as YYNGEE. Trimming removed 4 bases from V and 2 bases from J; junction bases left unmatched: 6. CDR3: CASSKTGQGTGNTIYF. The CDR3 DNA is TGTGCCAGCAGCAAAACGGGACAGGGGACTGGAAACACCATATATTTT.

This chain links TRBV5-1 with TRBJ2-6; D unresolved. CDR1 SGHRS and CDR2 YFSETQ come from the germline V gene. Trimming cost V 6 bases and J 0 bases, with 10 bases left between them. The CDR3 loop spans 15 amino acids. CDR3 loop: CASTPTGSGANVLTF. CDR3 bases: TGCGCCAGCACCCCGACGGGCTCTGGGGCCAACGTCCTGACTTTC.

The chain recombines TRBV7-2 with TRBJ1-2, with TRBD1 matching 10 bases. Germline CDR1 reads SGHTA; CDR2 reads FQGNSA. CDR3 length equals 15 residues. J gave up 5 bases and V 4 bases, and 7 bases lay outside the gene matches. The chain's CDR3 is CASSSTRTGGYGYTF. CDR3 DNA: TGTGCCAGCAGCTCCACCCGGACAGGGGGGTATGGCTACACCTTC.

The chain's CDR3 is CASSLGWGTGRDYGYTF. The DNA for the CDR3 is TGTGCCAGCAGCTTAGGCTGGGGGACAGGGAGGGACTATGGCTACACCTTC. The chain employs TRBV13 and TRBJ1-2; 9 bases are a match to TRBD1. Germline loops: CDR1 PRHDT, CDR2 FYEKMQ (reference sequence). This CDR3 spans 17 amino acids. V was clipped by 0 bases and J by 3 bases; unmatched bases: 8.

This chain connects TRBV7-7 to TRBJ2-2; 10 bases agree with TRBD1. V dropped 1 base and J dropped 7; count of bases not matched to a gene: 6. CDR3 size: 16 residues. CDR1 and CDR2 from the germline V gene are SSHAT and FNYEAQ (reference sequence). Here the CDR3 reads CASSLGQGAHHGELFF. The CDR3 DNA is TGTGCCAGCAGCTTAGGACAGGGGGCGCATCACGGGGAGCTGTTTTTT. Full variable domain (outside the CDR3, taken from reference TRBV7-7 and TRBJ2-2): GAGVSQSPRYKVTKRGQDVTLRCDPISSHATLYWYQQALGQGPEFLTYFNYEAQPDKSGLPSDRFSAERPEGSISTLTIQRTEQRDSAMYRCASSLGQGAHHGELFFGEGSRLTVL.

This rearrangement joins TRBV14 to TRBJ2-7; no firm D call. CDR1 and CDR2 (germline): SGHDN, FVKESK. CDR3 length: 13 amino acids. V lost 0 bases and J 4 bases, leaving 7 bases between the germline ends. The CDR3 is CASSQDSGYEQYF. In DNA form, the CDR3 reads TGTGCCAGCAGCCAAGATAGTGGTTACGAGCAGTACTTC.

This clone has a single count. DNA of the CDR3: TGTGCCAGCTCACCACTAGCCATGAACACTGAAGCTTTCTTT. Protein product: CASSPLAMNTEAFF. J is TRBJ1-1 and V is TRBV18; D is ambiguous. CDR1 KGHSH and CDR2 LQKENI come from the germline V gene. CDR3 size: 14 residues. The germline V and J ends were trimmed by 1 base and 0 bases, with 6 bases remaining between them.

The table lists this clone with a count of one. The rearrangement uses TRBV28 and TRBJ1-1; D unresolved. The CDR3 totals 13 residues. Germline V lookup: CDR1 MDHEN, CDR2 SYDVKM. The V and J ends lost 7 bases and 0 bases respectively, with 9 bases between them. CDR3 nucleotide sequence: TGTGCCAGCAACGTGTTCATGAACACTGAAGCTTTCTTT. It encodes CASNVFMNTEAFF.

The chain recombines TRBV10-3 with TRBJ1-2; D possibly corresponds to TRBD1 (6 bases). Germline CDR1 reads ENHRY; CDR2 reads SYGVKD. V dropped 4 bases and J dropped 4 bases, with 10 bases sitting between them. The CDR3 totals 13 residues. The DNA of the CDR3 is TGTGCCATCAGTGCGGACAGCATCTATGGCTACACCTTC. Amino acids: CAISADSIYGYTF.

The rearrangement links TRBV18 to TRBJ1-5, with D unclear. Germline CDR1 reads KGHSH; CDR2 reads LQKENI. Trimming shortened V by 3 bases and J by 3 bases, and 6 bases separated the two germline ends. The CDR3 consists of 13 residues. For the CDR3, the DNA is TGTGCCAGCTCACCTGATTTCAATCAGCCCCAGCATTTT. Protein: CASSPDFNQPQHF.

The chain employs TRBV28 and TRBJ2-7; D possibly corresponds to TRBD1 (6 bases). Germline values: CDR1 MDHEN, CDR2 SYDVKM. The length of the CDR3 is 12 residues. Trimming left V 6 bases short and J 5 bases short, with 11 bases between. The CDR3 loop reads CASSLTGHEQYV. As DNA, the CDR3 is TGTGCCAGCAGCCTTACAGGGCACGAGCAGTACGTC.

This clone came up a few times. The V gene is TRBV6-1, the J gene TRBJ2-7; no clear D. Germline values: CDR1 MNHNS, CDR2 SASEGT. The CDR3 is 12 amino acids. Trimming cost V 3 bases and J 1 base, with 4 bases left between them. CDR3 sequence reads: CASSEGSYEQYV. The CDR3 DNA reads TGTGCCAGCAGTGAGGGTTCCTACGAGCAGTACGTC.

The chain uses TRBV5-1 and TRBJ1-6, with 8 bases matching TRBD1. The CDR3 totals 16 residues. V was pared by 0 bases and J by 7 bases, with 6 bases of the junction left unmatched. In germline, CDR1 is SGHRS, CDR2 YFSETQ. The CDR3 nucleotides read TGCGCCAGCAGCTTGGCCGGCACAGGGGGAAATTCACCCCTCCACTTT. Translating gives CASSLAGTGGNSPLHF. Full variable domain (rest looked up from reference TRBV5-1 and TRBJ1-6): KAGVTQTPRYLIKTRGQQVTLSCSPISGHRSVSWYQQTPGQGLQFLFEYFSETQRNKGNFPGRFSGRQFSNSRSEMNVSTLELGDSALYLCASSLAGTGGNSPLHFGNGTRLTVT.

This chain joins TRBV11-2 and TRBJ2-6, with unresolved D. The CDR3 has 15 amino acids. Between the trimmed V and J ends, which lost 1 base and 2 bases, there was a span of 6 bases. Germline V gene lookup returns CDR1 SGHAT and CDR2 FQNNGV. CDR3 coding DNA: TGTGCCAGCAGCTTAGTAGGGACTGGGGCCAACGTCCTGACTTTC. Translating it yields CASSLVGTGANVLTF.

The chain employs TRBV29-1 and TRBJ1-1; D perhaps matches TRBD1 (6 bases). V lost 6 bases to trimming and J lost 12 bases, with 14 bases between them. Germline V CDR1 and CDR2: SQVTM, ANQGSEA. CDR3 size: 10 residues. DNA for the CDR3: TGCAGCGTCGAGGACAGTTCGACTTTCTTT. Translating it yields CSVEDSSTFF. Full variable domain (remainder filled in from reference TRBV29-1 and TRBJ1-1): SAVISQKPSRDICQRGTSLTIQCQVDSQVTMMFWYRQQPGQSLTLIATANQGSEATYESGFVIDKFPISRPNLTFSTLTVSNMSPEDSSIYLCSVEDSSTFFGQGTRLTVV.

The J gene is TRBJ1-3, the V gene TRBV20-1; no firm D call. Germline V gene sequence: CDR1 DFQATT, CDR2 SNEGSKA (reference sequence). The V end was cut by 3 bases, the J end by 3 bases, with 3 bases between. The CDR3 extends over 11 amino acids. CDR3 region: CSARIGNTIYF. In nucleotides, the CDR3 is TGCAGTGCTAGGATTGGAAACACCATATATTTT.

CDR3 in amino acids: CASSENLAGAANRDTQYF. The CDR3 region has the DNA TGTGCCAGCAGTGAAAACCTAGCGGGGGCCGCTAATAGAGATACGCAGTATTTT. The chain couples TRBV2 to TRBJ2-3, with 10 positions matching TRBD2. The trim removed 2 bases at V and 5 bases at J, leaving 13 bases unmatched. The CDR3 is 18 amino acids. CDR1 SNHLY and CDR2 FYNNEI come from the germline V gene.

The J gene is TRBJ1-1, the V gene TRBV4-3; D ambiguous. With 0 bases removed from V and 4 bases from J, the gap between germline ends came to 9 bases. Germline loops: CDR1 LGHNA, CDR2 YSLEER. This CDR3 is built from 14 residues. The CDR3 sequence: CASSQEFTGTEAFF. The DNA for the CDR3 is TGCGCCAGCAGCCAAGAGTTTACGGGCACTGAAGCTTTCTTT.